This T cell receptor beta chain was identified during a study of neurological immune-mediated disorders. General study results and limits: Multiple sclerosis patients had less TCR clonal expansion than even healthy controls, unlike HTLV-1-associated myelopathy.

5'RACE generated cDNA with 10-nucleotide random UMIs. MiXCR, run by TCRdb on the 5' RACE reads, gives a single entry per CDR3 protein. This table holds about 20,000 distinct CDR3 sequences, more than 9% found once. V trimming: 3 bases; J trimming: 4 bases; junction bases outside the gene matches: 8. Per the germline V gene, CDR1 is DFQATT and CDR2 is SNEGSKA (reference sequence). The CDR3 length is 16 residues. It was from 2 million PBMCs stored at -80 C that the unsorted libraries were obtained. In this sample, this clonotype turned up many times. Its antigen is unidentified. The chain carries TRBV20-1 and TRBJ2-1; 11 bases align to TRBD2. Sequencing used PBMCs. The sequence derives from a woman aged 55 to 70 with HTLV-1-associated myelopathy (HAM/TSP). CDR3 sequence (DNA): TGCAGTGCTAGGTACCTAGCGGGGGGCCCGTACAATGAGCAGTTCTTC. Translation gives CSARYLAGGPYNEQFF.